This T cell receptor (beta chain) comes out of a study of sequential checkpoint blockade in melanoma. Study summary: Randomization was 1:1 between first-line nivolumab→ipilimumab and ipilimumab→nivolumab.

Repertoires were generated with immunoSEQ multiplex PCR, while TCRdb's copy carries only in-frame clones and drops some. The table shows approximately 28,000 clones, with 75% to 85% occurring only once. Looked up from germline, CDR1 is LNHDA and CDR2 is SQIVND (reference sequence). The CDR3 is made up of 15 amino acids. Losses at the gene ends were 3 bases for V and 0 bases for J; bases not matched to a gene: 5. Treatment denoted: randomized to nivolumab then ipilimumab (arm A) or the reverse (arm B). This chain joins TRBV19 and TRBJ2-7, with TRBD1 identical over 7 bases. This specimen was CD8+ T cells sorted from blood (inferred from file names), taken from a patient given nivolumab and ipilimumab in sequence. The TCR comes from a human donor with melanoma. CDR3 nucleotides: TGTGCCAGTAGTATCGCCCGGGACAGCTCCTACGAGCAGTACTTC. As protein: CASSIARDSSYEQYF.